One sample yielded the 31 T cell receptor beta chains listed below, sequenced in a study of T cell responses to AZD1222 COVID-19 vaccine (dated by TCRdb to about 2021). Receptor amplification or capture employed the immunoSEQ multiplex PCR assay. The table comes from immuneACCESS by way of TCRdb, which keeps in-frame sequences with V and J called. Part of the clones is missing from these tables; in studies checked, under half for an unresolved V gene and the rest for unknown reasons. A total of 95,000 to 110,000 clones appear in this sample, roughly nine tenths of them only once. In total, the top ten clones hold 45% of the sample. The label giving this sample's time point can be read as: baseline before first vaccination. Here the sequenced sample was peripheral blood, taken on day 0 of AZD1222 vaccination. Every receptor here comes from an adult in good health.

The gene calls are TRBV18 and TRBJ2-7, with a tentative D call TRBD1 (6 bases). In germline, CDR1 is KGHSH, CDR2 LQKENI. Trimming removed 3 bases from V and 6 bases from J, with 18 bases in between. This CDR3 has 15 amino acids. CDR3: CASSPPYTTGIEQYF. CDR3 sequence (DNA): TGTGCCAGCTCACCTCCGTATACGACAGGAATCGAGCAGTACTTC.

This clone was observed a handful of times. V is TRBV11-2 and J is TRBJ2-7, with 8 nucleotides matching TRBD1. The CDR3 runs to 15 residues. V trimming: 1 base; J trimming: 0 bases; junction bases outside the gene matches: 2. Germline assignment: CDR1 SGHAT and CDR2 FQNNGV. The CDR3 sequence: CASSLGQGASYEQYF. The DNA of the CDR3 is TGTGCCAGCAGCTTAGGGCAGGGGGCCTCCTACGAGCAGTACTTC.

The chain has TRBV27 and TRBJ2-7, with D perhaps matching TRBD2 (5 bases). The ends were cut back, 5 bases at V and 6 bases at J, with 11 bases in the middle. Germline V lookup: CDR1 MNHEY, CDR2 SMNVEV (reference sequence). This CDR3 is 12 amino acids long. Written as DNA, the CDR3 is TGTGCCAGCAGTACCGGACTGTCCGAGCAGTACTTC. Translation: CASSTGLSEQYF.

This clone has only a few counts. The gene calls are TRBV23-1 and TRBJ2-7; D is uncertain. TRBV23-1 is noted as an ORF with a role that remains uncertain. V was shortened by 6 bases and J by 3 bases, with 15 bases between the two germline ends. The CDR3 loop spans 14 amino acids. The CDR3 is CASRQETTCYEQYF. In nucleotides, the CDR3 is TGCGCCAGCAGACAAGAAACTACTTGCTACGAGCAGTACTTC.

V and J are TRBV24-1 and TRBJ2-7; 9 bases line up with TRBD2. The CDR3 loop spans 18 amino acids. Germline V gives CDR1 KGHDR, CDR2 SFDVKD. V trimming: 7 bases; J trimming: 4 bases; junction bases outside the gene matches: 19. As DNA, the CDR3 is TGTGCCACCAGGTTGGCCACAGAGGCTAGCGGGACTGAGTACGAGCAGTACTTC. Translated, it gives CATRLATEASGTEYEQYF.

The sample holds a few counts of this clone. The CDR3 is CASSLGSTFYEQYF. CDR3 in DNA: TGTGCCAGCAGCTTAGGGTCCACTTTCTACGAGCAGTACTTC. This chain uses TRBV7-2 with TRBJ2-7; no firm D call. V was cut by 1 base and J by 3 bases, with 10 bases left in between. CDR3 length: 14 residues. Germline CDR1 reads SGHTA; CDR2 reads FQGNSA.

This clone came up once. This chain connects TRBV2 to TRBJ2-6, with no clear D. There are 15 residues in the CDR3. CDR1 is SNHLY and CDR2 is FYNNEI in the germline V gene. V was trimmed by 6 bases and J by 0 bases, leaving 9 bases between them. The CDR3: CASRRDHSGANVLTF. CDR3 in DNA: TGTGCCAGCAGGCGAGATCACTCTGGGGCCAACGTCCTGACTTTC.

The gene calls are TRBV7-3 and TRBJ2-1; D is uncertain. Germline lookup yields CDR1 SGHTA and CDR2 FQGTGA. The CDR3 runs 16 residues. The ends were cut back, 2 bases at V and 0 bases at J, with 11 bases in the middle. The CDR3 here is CASSLAYFSSYNEQFF. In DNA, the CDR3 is TGTGCCAGCAGCTTAGCCTACTTTAGCTCCTACAATGAGCAGTTCTTC.

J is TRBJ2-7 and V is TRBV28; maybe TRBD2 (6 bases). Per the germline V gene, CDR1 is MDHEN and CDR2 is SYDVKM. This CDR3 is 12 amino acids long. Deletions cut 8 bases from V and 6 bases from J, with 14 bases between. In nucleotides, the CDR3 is TGTGCCAGCTCCGCGGGACCTCTCGAGCAGTACTTC. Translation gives CASSAGPLEQYF.

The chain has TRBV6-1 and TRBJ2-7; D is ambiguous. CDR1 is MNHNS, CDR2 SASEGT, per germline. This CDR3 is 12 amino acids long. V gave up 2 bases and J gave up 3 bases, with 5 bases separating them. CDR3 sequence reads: CASSELYYEQYF. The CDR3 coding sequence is TGTGCCAGCAGTGAACTATACTACGAGCAGTACTTC.

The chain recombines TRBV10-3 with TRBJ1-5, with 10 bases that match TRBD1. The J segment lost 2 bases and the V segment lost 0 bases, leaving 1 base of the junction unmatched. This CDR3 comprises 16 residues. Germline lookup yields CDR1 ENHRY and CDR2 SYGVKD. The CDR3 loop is CAISESGTGGNQPQHF. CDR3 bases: TGTGCCATCAGTGAGTCCGGGACAGGGGGCAATCAGCCCCAGCATTTT.

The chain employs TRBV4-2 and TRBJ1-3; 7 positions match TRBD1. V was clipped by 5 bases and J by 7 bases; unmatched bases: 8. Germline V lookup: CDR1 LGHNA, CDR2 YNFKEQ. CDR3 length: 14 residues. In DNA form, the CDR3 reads TGTGCCAGCAGCTACGGGACAGTCGACAACACCATATATTTT. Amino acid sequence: CASSYGTVDNTIYF.

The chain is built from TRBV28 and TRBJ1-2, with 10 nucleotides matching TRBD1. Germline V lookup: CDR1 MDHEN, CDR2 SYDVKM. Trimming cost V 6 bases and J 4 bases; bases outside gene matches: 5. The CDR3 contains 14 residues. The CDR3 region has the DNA TGTGCCAGCAGAGGGACAGGGGATGGCTATGGCTACACCTTC. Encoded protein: CASRGTGDGYGYTF.

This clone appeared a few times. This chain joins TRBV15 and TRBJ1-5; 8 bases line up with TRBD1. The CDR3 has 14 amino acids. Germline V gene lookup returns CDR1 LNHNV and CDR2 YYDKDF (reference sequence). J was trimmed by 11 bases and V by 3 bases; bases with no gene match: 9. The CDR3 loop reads CATSRDRAQLAQHF. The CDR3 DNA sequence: TGTGCCACCAGCAGGGACAGGGCCCAATTGGCCCAGCATTTT.

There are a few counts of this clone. Written as DNA, the CDR3 is TGTGCCAGCAGTTACTCGATTATTAGCGGGGGCCAAGAGACCCAGTACTTC. This codes for CASSYSIISGGQETQYF. This chain links TRBV6-2 or TRBV6-3 with TRBJ2-5, with TRBD2 matching 9 bases. The CDR3 extends over 17 amino acids. Germline V gene data show CDR1 as MNHEY and CDR2 as SVGEGT. Trimming took 0 bases from V and 1 from J; bases not matched to a gene: 6.

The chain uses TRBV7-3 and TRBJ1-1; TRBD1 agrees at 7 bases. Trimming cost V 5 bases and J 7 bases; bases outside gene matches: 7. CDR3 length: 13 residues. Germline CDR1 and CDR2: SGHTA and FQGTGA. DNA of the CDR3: TGTGCCAGCAGCCAGGGGGGCGAGGGTGAAGCTTTCTTT. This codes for CASSQGGEGEAFF.

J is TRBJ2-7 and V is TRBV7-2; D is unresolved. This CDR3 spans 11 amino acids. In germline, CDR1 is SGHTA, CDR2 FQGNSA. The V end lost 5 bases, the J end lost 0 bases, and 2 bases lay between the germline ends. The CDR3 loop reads CASSRSYEQYF. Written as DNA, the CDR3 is TGTGCCAGCAGCCGCTCCTACGAGCAGTACTTC.

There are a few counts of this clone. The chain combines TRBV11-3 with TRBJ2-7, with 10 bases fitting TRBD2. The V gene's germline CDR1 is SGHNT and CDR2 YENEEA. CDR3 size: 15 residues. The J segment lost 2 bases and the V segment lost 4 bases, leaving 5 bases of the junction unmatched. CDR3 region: CASSSLAGYTYEQYF. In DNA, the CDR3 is TGTGCCAGCAGCTCACTAGCGGGATATACCTACGAGCAGTACTTC.

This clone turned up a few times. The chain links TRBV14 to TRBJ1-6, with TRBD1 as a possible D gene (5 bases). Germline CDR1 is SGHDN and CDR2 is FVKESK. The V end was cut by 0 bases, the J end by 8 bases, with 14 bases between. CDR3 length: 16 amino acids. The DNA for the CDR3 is TGTGCCAGCAGCCAAGATCAGGGCCCCTGGGATTCACCCCTCCACTTT. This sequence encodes CASSQDQGPWDSPLHF.

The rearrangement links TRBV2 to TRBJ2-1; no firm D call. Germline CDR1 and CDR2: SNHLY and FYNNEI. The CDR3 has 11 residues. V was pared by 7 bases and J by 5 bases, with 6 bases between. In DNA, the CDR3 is TGTGCCAGCAACCGCCACAATGAGCAGTTCTTC. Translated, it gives CASNRHNEQFF.

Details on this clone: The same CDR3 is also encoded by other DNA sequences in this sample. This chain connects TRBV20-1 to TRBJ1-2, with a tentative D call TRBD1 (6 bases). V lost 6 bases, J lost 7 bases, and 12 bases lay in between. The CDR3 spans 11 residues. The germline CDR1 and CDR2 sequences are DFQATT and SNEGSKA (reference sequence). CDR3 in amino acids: CSAPQGGGYTF. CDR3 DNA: TGCAGTGCCCCACAGGGCGGTGGCTACACCTTC.

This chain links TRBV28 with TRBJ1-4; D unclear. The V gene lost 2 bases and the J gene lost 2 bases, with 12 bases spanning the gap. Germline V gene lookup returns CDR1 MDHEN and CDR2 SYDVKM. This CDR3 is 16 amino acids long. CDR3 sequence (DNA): TGTGCCAGCAGTTTACCAAGAGCCGCCACTAATGAAAAACTGTTTTTT. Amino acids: CASSLPRAATNEKLFF.

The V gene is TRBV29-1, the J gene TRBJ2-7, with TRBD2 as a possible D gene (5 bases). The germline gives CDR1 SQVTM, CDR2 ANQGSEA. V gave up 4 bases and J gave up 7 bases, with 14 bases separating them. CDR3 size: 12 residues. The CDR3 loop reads CSVGPLGTEQYF. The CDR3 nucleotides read TGCAGCGTTGGCCCACTAGGTACGGAGCAGTACTTC.

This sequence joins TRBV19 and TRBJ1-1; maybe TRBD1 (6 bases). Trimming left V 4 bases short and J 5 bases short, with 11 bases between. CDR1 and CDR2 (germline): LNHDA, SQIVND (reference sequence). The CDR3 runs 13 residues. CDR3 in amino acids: CASSSRGSTEAFF. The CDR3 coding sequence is TGTGCCAGTAGTAGCAGGGGTTCAACTGAAGCTTTCTTT.

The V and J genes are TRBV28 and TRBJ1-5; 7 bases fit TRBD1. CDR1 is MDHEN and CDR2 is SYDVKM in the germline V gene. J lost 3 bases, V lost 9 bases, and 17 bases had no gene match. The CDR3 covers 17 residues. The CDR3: CASNEGAGGVSNQPQHF. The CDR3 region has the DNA TGTGCCAGTAATGAGGGGGCGGGTGGGGTGTCCAATCAGCCCCAGCATTTT. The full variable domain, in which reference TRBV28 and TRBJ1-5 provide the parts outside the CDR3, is DVKVTQSSRYLVKRTGEKVFLECVQDMDHENMFWYRQDPGLGLRLIYFSYDVKMKEKGDIPEGYSVSREKKERFSLILESASTNQTSMYLCASNEGAGGVSNQPQHFGDGTRLSIL.

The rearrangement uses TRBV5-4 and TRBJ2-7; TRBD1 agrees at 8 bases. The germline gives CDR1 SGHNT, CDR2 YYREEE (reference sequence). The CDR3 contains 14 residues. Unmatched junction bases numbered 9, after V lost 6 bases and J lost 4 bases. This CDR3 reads CASNPGGAQYEQYF. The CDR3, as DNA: TGTGCCAGCAACCCAGGGGGCGCTCAGTACGAGCAGTACTTC. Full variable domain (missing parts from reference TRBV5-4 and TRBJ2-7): ETGVTQSPTHLIKTRGQQVTLRCSSQSGHNTVSWYQQALGQGPQFIFQYYREEENGRGNFPPRFSGLQFPNYSSELNVNALELDDSALYLCASNPGGAQYEQYFGPGTRLTVT.

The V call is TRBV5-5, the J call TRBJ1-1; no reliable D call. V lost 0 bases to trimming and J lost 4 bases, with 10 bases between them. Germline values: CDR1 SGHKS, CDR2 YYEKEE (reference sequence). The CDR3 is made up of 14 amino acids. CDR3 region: CASSLASFGTEAFF. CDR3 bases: TGTGCCAGCAGCTTGGCCTCGTTCGGCACTGAAGCTTTCTTT. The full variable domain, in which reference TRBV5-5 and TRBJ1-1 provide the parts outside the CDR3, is DAGVTQSPTHLIKTRGQQVTLRCSPISGHKSVSWYQQVLGQGPQFIFQYYEKEERGRGNFPDRFSARQFPNYSSELNVNALLLGDSALYLCASSLASFGTEAFFGQGTRLTVV.

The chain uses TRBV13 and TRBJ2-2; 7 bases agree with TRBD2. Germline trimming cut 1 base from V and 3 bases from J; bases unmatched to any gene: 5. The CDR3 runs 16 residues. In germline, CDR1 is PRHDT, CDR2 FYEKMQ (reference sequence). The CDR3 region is CASSLALARDTGELFF. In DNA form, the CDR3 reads TGTGCCAGCAGCTTAGCACTAGCGAGAGACACCGGGGAGCTGTTTTTT. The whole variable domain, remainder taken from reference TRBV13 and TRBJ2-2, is AAGVIQSPRHLIKEKRETATLKCYPIPRHDTVYWYQQGPGQDPQFLISFYEKMQSDKGSIPDRFSAQQFSDYHSELNMSSLELGDSALYFCASSLALARDTGELFFGEGSRLTVL.

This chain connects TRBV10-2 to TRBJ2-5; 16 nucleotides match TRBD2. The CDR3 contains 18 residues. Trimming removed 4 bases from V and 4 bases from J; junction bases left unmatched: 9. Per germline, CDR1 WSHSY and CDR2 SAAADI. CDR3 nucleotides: TGCGCCAGCAGTGTGGGGGGACTAGCGGGAGGGGACGCAGAGACCCAGTACTTC. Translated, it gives CASSVGGLAGGDAETQYF.

The CDR3 DNA reads as TGTGCCAGCAGTTTATACAGAGAGGTGCGTACTGAAGCTTTCTTT. It is translated as CASSLYREVRTEAFF. The chain employs TRBV27 and TRBJ1-1; D remains unclear. CDR3 length: 15 residues. The V end was cut by 1 base, the J end by 5 bases, with 14 bases between. The germline V gene encodes CDR1 MNHEY and CDR2 SMNVEV (reference sequence).

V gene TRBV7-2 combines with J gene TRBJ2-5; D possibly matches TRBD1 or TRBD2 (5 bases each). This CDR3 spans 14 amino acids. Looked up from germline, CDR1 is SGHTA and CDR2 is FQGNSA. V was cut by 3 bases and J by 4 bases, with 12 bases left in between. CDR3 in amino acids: CASSFTGPGETQYF. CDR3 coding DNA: TGTGCCAGCAGCTTTACGGGACCGGGAGAGACCCAGTACTTC. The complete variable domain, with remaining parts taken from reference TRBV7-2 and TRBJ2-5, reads GAGVSQSPSNKVTEKGKDVELRCDPISGHTALYWYRQSLGQGLEFLIYFQGNSAPDKSGLPSDRFSAERTGGSVSTLTIQRTQQEDSAVYLCASSFTGPGETQYFGPGTRLLVL.